This TCR beta chain originates from a study of shared T cell receptors in the human thymus. V was shortened by 0 bases and J by 5 bases, with 8 bases between the two germline ends. This CDR3 has 14 amino acids. Per the germline V gene, CDR1 is SGHRS and CDR2 is YFSETQ. Repertoires were generated with immunoSEQ multiplex PCR, while TCRdb's copy carries only in-frame clones and drops some. The sample records hundreds of thousands of clones, around 87% being singletons. This sample was shared with a second study, whose subject was human thymus T cells. From that report: Resections from corrective heart surgery supplied the thymus tissue. There appeared to be biased usage of V and J genes in thymic and blood repertoires. Related reports documented highly overlapping thymic repertoires among unrelated individuals.

Sequencing was carried out using thymocytes. V gene TRBV5-1 combines with J gene TRBJ2-2; unclear D gene. The receptor's source is a boy in the first two years of life with a congenital heart defect. CDR3 DNA: TGCGCCAGCAGCTTGGCCTGGAGTACCGGGGAGCTGTTTTTT. Its translation is CASSLAWSTGELFF. The full variable domain, with the rest looked up from reference TRBV5-1 and TRBJ2-2, is KAGVTQTPRYLIKTRGQQVTLSCSPISGHRSVSWYQQTPGQGLQFLFEYFSETQRNKGNFPGRFSGRQFSNSRSEMNVSTLELGDSALYLCASSLAWSTGELFFGEGSRLTVL.